Given below is one T cell receptor (beta chain) in context. The CDR3 has 14 amino acids. Germline V gene data show CDR1 as MDHEN and CDR2 as SYDVKM. The V end lost 2 bases, the J end lost 0 bases, and 4 bases lay between the germline ends. Generated by immunoSEQ multiplex PCR, the TCRdb table keeps only in-frame clones and is missing some. The sample records 340,000 or so clones, around 82% being singletons. The data derive from a study of blood T cell repertoires in COVID-19. Turning to the study itself: T cells, B-cell-depleted T cells, or PBMCs provided the cDNA or gDNA that served as material.

The sequence was collected from a man aged 30 to 45 with active or convalescent COVID-19. This sequence joins TRBV28 and TRBJ1-4; no clear D. The source material was peripheral blood. Written as DNA, the CDR3 is TGTGCCAGCAGTTTACCTGCAACTAATGAAAAACTGTTTTTT. Its translation is CASSLPATNEKLFF. Variable domain in full (rest from reference TRBV28 and TRBJ1-4): DVKVTQSSRYLVKRTGEKVFLECVQDMDHENMFWYRQDPGLGLRLIYFSYDVKMKEKGDIPEGYSVSREKKERFSLILESASTNQTSMYLCASSLPATNEKLFFGSGTQLSVL.